This T cell receptor (beta chain) was recovered during a study of T cell changes during pregnancy in multiple sclerosis. Measured with immunoSEQ multiplex PCR; TCRdb has only the in-frame clones, and not every one. Of about 85,000 clones listed, more than 85% are singletons. The CDR3 is 16 residues long. The germline gives CDR1 MNHNS, CDR2 SASEGT. V shed 0 bases and J shed 2 bases, with 13 bases lying between them. The origin of this receptor is a female donor with multiple sclerosis, enrolled in a pregnancy study. The rearrangement uses TRBV6-1 and TRBJ1-2; maybe TRBD1 (5 bases). This material consisted of peripheral blood, taken in the first trimester of pregnancy. As DNA, the CDR3 is TGTGCCAGCAGTGAAGCACTCCAGGGTTTGAACTATGGCTACACCTTC. Encoded protein: CASSEALQGLNYGYTF.